This T cell receptor beta chain emerged from a study of spatial heterogeneity in lung cancer. Regarding time point: blood at routine non-recurrence follow-up after resection. Whole RNA, which was extracted from tumor, nontumor lung tissue or frozen PBMC, was sequenced without any cell sorting. CDR1 and CDR2 from the germline V gene are MNHEY and SVGEGT. V lost 2 bases and J 9 bases, leaving 11 bases between the germline ends. The CDR3 contains 13 residues. One entry per CDR3 protein, called by TCRdb with MiXCR from the 5' RACE reads. The sample consists of under 30,000 distinct CDR3 sequences, 5% to 6.5% of them appearing once. In this sample, this clonotype turned up many times.

The V and J genes are TRBV6-2 or TRBV6-3 and TRBJ2-4; either TRBD1 or TRBD2 may fit D (6 bases each). This TCR was sampled from a male donor with early-stage non-small cell lung cancer. The specimen comprised PBMCs, sampled at follow-up. CDR3 protein: CASSYTGALIQYF. Here the CDR3 DNA reads TGTGCCAGCAGTTACACGGGGGCGCTCATTCAGTACTTC.